Presented here are 30 T cell receptor beta chains from one specimen sequenced in a study of blood T cell repertoires in COVID-19. Libraries were prepared by immunoSEQ multiplex PCR; TCRdb keeps only in-frame clonotypes and omits some of them. The sample lists 30,000 or so clones, approximately 95% occurring once. Sequences were obtained from peripheral blood. The receptors were gathered from a male donor with active COVID-19.

V gene TRBV7-9 combines with J gene TRBJ1-6; D not certain. CDR3 length equals 19 residues. The germline V and J ends were trimmed by 2 bases and 0 bases, with 17 bases remaining between them. Germline values: CDR1 SEHNR, CDR2 FQNEAQ (reference sequence). The CDR3 sequence: CASSLNPEDPRSYNSPLHF. Here the CDR3 DNA reads TGTGCCAGCAGCTTAAATCCGGAGGACCCACGCTCCTATAATTCACCCCTCCACTTT.

The rearrangement uses TRBV7-9 and TRBJ2-5; tentative D call: TRBD2 (6 bases). This CDR3 contains 13 residues. Germline assignment: CDR1 SEHNR and CDR2 FQNEAQ (reference sequence). CDR3 amino acids: CAAGGVNEETQYF. The CDR3 DNA reads TGTGCGGCCGGCGGGGTCAATGAAGAGACCCAGTACTTC.

V and J are TRBV5-5 and TRBJ2-1; D remains ambiguous. Germline-derived CDR1 and CDR2 are SGHKS and YYEKEE (reference sequence). The CDR3 is made up of 14 amino acids. The V gene lost 0 bases and the J gene lost 2 bases, with 6 bases spanning the gap. CDR3 in amino acids: CASSLGRAYNEQFF. Here the CDR3 DNA reads TGTGCCAGCAGCTTGGGCCGCGCCTACAATGAGCAGTTCTTC.

The genes are TRBV5-5 and TRBJ1-1, with D unclear. Germline V CDR1 and CDR2: SGHKS, YYEKEE (reference sequence). CDR3 length equals 14 residues. Trimming took 4 bases from V and 6 from J, leaving 16 bases between them. Written as DNA, the CDR3 is TGTGCCAGCAGCCCGGTTTACTATTCGGCTGAAGCTTTCTTT. Its protein is CASSPVYYSAEAFF.

J is TRBJ1-5 and V is TRBV7-8; D might be TRBD1 (5 bases). The CDR3 length is 15 residues. CDR1 and CDR2 from the germline V gene are SGHVS and FQNEAQ. The ends were cut back, 5 bases at V and 4 bases at J, with 15 bases in the middle. Here the CDR3 DNA reads TGTGCCAGCAGCCAGGTGGGGCCTCGGAATCAGCCCCAGCATTTT. This gives the protein CASSQVGPRNQPQHF. Based on the CDR3 plus reference TRBV7-8 and TRBJ1-5, the full variable domain is GAGVSQSPRYKVAKRGQDVALRCDPISGHVSLFWYQQALGQGPEFLTYFQNEAQLDKSGLPSDRFFAERPEGSVSTLKIQRTQQEDSAVYLCASSQVGPRNQPQHFGDGTRLSIL.

The chain joins TRBV5-1 to TRBJ1-2; maybe TRBD1 (5 bases). There are 18 residues in the CDR3. Trimming removed 0 bases from V and 2 bases from J, with 20 bases in between. The germline V gene has CDR1 SGHRS and CDR2 YFSETQ. The CDR3: CASSLDGGSTPLNYGYTF. CDR3 coding DNA: TGCGCCAGCAGCTTGGACGGGGGGAGTACCCCTTTAAACTATGGCTACACCTTC.

The chain employs TRBV5-1 and TRBJ1-1; TRBD1 agrees at 8 bases. There are 14 residues in the CDR3. The ends lost 5 bases at V and 4 bases at J; junction bases unmatched: 7. Germline values: CDR1 SGHRS, CDR2 YFSETQ. CDR3 residues: CASRQTGASTEAFF. The CDR3 DNA sequence: TGCGCCAGCAGGCAGACAGGGGCCAGCACTGAAGCTTTCTTT.

The chain uses TRBV7-8 and TRBJ2-5, with 8 nucleotides matching TRBD2. Germline V gene lookup returns CDR1 SGHVS and CDR2 FQNEAQ. The CDR3 spans 15 residues. Losses at the gene ends were 5 bases for V and 2 bases for J; bases not matched to a gene: 7. The CDR3 sequence: CASSEGGGLQETQYF. In DNA, the CDR3 is TGTGCCAGCAGCGAGGGCGGGGGGCTACAAGAGACCCAGTACTTC.

The chain recombines TRBV5-1 with TRBJ1-4; possibly TRBD1 for D (5 bases). The CDR3 has 16 amino acids. The ends were cut back, 0 bases at V and 0 bases at J, with 9 bases in the middle. CDR1 and CDR2 from the germline V gene are SGHRS and YFSETQ. CDR3 nucleotide sequence: TGCGCCAGCAGCTTGGGCGGGACCGCAACTAATGAAAAACTGTTTTTT. Translated: CASSLGGTATNEKLFF.

The V call is TRBV27, the J call TRBJ1-1, with D unclear. Trimming took 6 bases from V and 6 from J, leaving 14 bases between them. The CDR3 contains 13 residues. Per the germline V gene, CDR1 is MNHEY and CDR2 is SMNVEV (reference sequence). The CDR3 DNA follows: TGTGCCAGCAGCTTAGTCCCCCCGGCTGAAGCTTTCTTT. Protein: CASSLVPPAEAFF.

The chain is built from TRBV5-1 and TRBJ2-5; 7 positions match TRBD1. CDR3 size: 15 residues. V shed 2 bases, J shed 2 bases, and the junction held 6 bases outside the gene matches. Germline V gene sequence: CDR1 SGHRS, CDR2 YFSETQ. DNA of the CDR3: TGCGCCAGCAGCTTAGTAGGGGGCTTTCAAGAGACCCAGTACTTC. The encoded protein is CASSLVGGFQETQYF.

DNA of the CDR3: TGCGCCAGCAGCACGCAAGACAGGGGCACTGAAGCTTTCTTT. Residues: CASSTQDRGTEAFF. The chain combines TRBV5-1 with TRBJ1-1, with 8 bases identical to TRBD1. CDR3 length equals 14 residues. Germline V gene lookup returns CDR1 SGHRS and CDR2 YFSETQ. J was trimmed by 4 bases and V by 4 bases; bases with no gene match: 6.

This clone was seen a single time. CDR3 loop: CASSPRTSARVRPDTQYF. CDR3 DNA sequence: TGTGCCAGCTCACCACGGACTAGCGCGAGGGTCCGCCCAGATACGCAGTATTTT. The rearrangement uses TRBV18 and TRBJ2-3; the match to TRBD2 covers 9 bases. V dropped 1 base and J dropped 4; count of bases not matched to a gene: 12. Per the germline V gene, CDR1 is KGHSH and CDR2 is LQKENI. The CDR3 is made up of 18 amino acids.

The gene calls are TRBV27 and TRBJ1-2; 9 bases match TRBD1. The V and J ends lost 5 bases and 6 bases, in that order; junction bases with no gene match: 10. The CDR3 covers 15 residues. Germline V gene sequence: CDR1 MNHEY, CDR2 SMNVEV (reference sequence). The chain's CDR3 is CASSPVPGTGNGYTF. CDR3 in DNA: TGTGCCAGCAGTCCCGTCCCCGGGACAGGGAATGGCTACACCTTC.

The rearrangement uses TRBV19 and TRBJ2-3, with 12 bases fitting TRBD1. The CDR3 is 14 residues long. The trim removed 8 bases at V and 6 bases at J, leaving 6 bases unmatched. The V gene's germline CDR1 is LNHDA and CDR2 SQIVND (reference sequence). DNA for the CDR3: TGTGCCAGTCGGGACAGGGGGCGCGTGGATACGCAGTATTTT. Encoded protein: CASRDRGRVDTQYF.

The rearrangement uses TRBV19 and TRBJ1-2, with TRBD1 identical over 11 bases. The V gene end was trimmed by 6 bases and the J gene end by 8 bases; junction bases not matched to a gene: 14. The CDR3 totals 16 residues. Germline V gene data show CDR1 as LNHDA and CDR2 as SQIVND (reference sequence). The CDR3 DNA reads as TGTGCCAGTAGGATGGACAGGGGGCCTCTGTTAGGCGGCTACACCTTC. This encodes CASRMDRGPLLGGYTF.

This chain links TRBV30 with TRBJ1-1; D is ambiguous. Germline V gene data show CDR1 as GTSNPN and CDR2 as SVGIG (reference sequence). The CDR3 is 14 amino acids. V was pared by 3 bases and J by 5 bases, with 16 bases between. CDR3 sequence: CAWRRGRGITEAFF. CDR3 DNA: TGTGCCTGGAGGCGGGGTCGAGGGATAACTGAAGCTTTCTTT.

This chain uses TRBV4-2 with TRBJ1-6, with a tentative D call TRBD1 (5 bases). The germline CDR1 and CDR2 sequences are LGHNA and YNFKEQ. V lost 6 bases and J lost 11, with 23 bases in between. This CDR3 spans 16 amino acids. CDR3 protein: CASSEVDTGGGPPLHF. Here the CDR3 DNA reads TGTGCCAGCAGTGAGGTCGACACCGGGGGAGGGCCACCCCTCCACTTT.

The chain carries TRBV15 and TRBJ2-5; 9 bases fit TRBD2. The CDR3 is made up of 16 amino acids. Germline loops: CDR1 LNHNV, CDR2 YYDKDF (reference sequence). The junction had 17 bases not matched to a gene; V was cut back by 10 bases and J by 5 bases. CDR3 DNA sequence: TGTGCCAGCGCCGACGGGACTAGCTGGTATGGGGAGACCCAGTACTTC. Its translation is CASADGTSWYGETQYF.

The chain links TRBV29-1 to TRBJ2-4, with D maybe TRBD2 (5 bases). Germline-derived CDR1 and CDR2 are SQVTM and ANQGSEA. V gave up 7 bases and J gave up 3 bases, with 16 bases separating them. The CDR3 is 14 amino acids. The CDR3 DNA follows: TGCAGCGCGAGGGATGCGGGCCGCAAAAACATTCAGTACTTC. Its protein product is CSARDAGRKNIQYF.

V usage is TRBV7-9 and J usage is TRBJ1-2, with D perhaps matching TRBD1 (5 bases). Germline V CDR1 and CDR2: SEHNR, FQNEAQ (reference sequence). Deletions cut 2 bases from V and 0 bases from J, with 10 bases between. The CDR3 totals 15 residues. The CDR3 coding sequence is TGTGCCAGCAGCTTATCGGGGGGTCCTAACTATGGCTACACCTTC. Amino acids: CASSLSGGPNYGYTF.

The chain couples TRBV3-1 (or the pseudogene TRBV3-2) to TRBJ2-2, with 8 nucleotides matching TRBD1. Trimming removed 8 bases from V and 5 bases from J; junction bases left unmatched: 7. Germline CDR1 and CDR2: LGHDT and YNNKEL (reference sequence). The CDR3 is 14 residues long. In nucleotides, the CDR3 is TGTGCCAGCGGCGACAGGGGATCGACCGGGGAGCTGTTTTTT. Translating gives CASGDRGSTGELFF.

This chain joins TRBV6-1 and TRBJ2-3, with D perhaps TRBD2 (7 bases). This CDR3 has 15 residues. Deletions cut 3 bases from V and 6 bases from J, with 16 bases between. In germline, CDR1 is MNHNS, CDR2 SASEGT. CDR3 in amino acids: CASSDQGRGFDTQYF. The CDR3 coding sequence is TGTGCCAGCAGTGACCAGGGGCGGGGGTTCGATACGCAGTATTTT.

This rearrangement joins TRBV5-5 to TRBJ1-2; 8 nucleotides agree with TRBD1. The CDR3 is 15 residues long. The trim removed 2 bases at V and 4 bases at J, leaving 7 bases unmatched. Germline assignment: CDR1 SGHKS and CDR2 YYEKEE (reference sequence). The CDR3 is CASSLVDRVPYGYTF. For the CDR3, the DNA is TGTGCCAGCAGCTTAGTGGACAGGGTGCCCTATGGCTACACCTTC.

The chain employs TRBV7-3 and TRBJ1-1, with D possibly being TRBD1 (6 bases). The germline V gene encodes CDR1 SGHTA and CDR2 FQGTGA. The ends were cut back, 3 bases at V and 5 bases at J, with 10 bases in the middle. This CDR3 has 13 residues. The DNA for the CDR3 is TGTGCCAGCAGCTTTTCAGGGGAAACTGAAGCTTTCTTT. Protein: CASSFSGETEAFF.

CDR3 loop: CASSLGMTGNYGYTF. CDR3 bases: TGCGCCAGCAGCTTAGGTATGACAGGGAACTATGGCTACACCTTC. The chain joins TRBV5-1 to TRBJ1-2; TRBD1 matches 7 bases. With 2 bases clipped from V and 2 bases from J, the junction kept 6 bases outside the gene matches. CDR1 and CDR2 (germline): SGHRS, YFSETQ. The CDR3 has 15 amino acids.

The CDR3 DNA reads as TGTGCCAGCAGCGTAGGAGACAGGTTCCGCACAGATACGCAGTATTTT. This translates into CASSVGDRFRTDTQYF. The chain links TRBV9 to TRBJ2-3; possible D gene TRBD1, 6 bases. V lost 0 bases to trimming and J lost 1 base, with 12 bases between them. There are 16 residues in the CDR3. Germline V lookup: CDR1 SGDLS, CDR2 YYNGEE.

This clone was seen only a few times. V and J are TRBV5-1 and TRBJ2-7; 9 nucleotides agree with TRBD1. Germline values: CDR1 SGHRS, CDR2 YFSETQ. Trimming took 1 base from V and 2 from J; bases not matched to a gene: 10. The CDR3 has 17 residues. The CDR3 loop reads CASSLWGNRDRAYEQYF. As DNA, the CDR3 is TGCGCCAGCAGCTTGTGGGGAAACCGGGACAGGGCCTACGAGCAGTACTTC.

The chain is built from TRBV4-3 and TRBJ2-5, with D perhaps matching TRBD1 (7 bases). Germline lookup yields CDR1 LGHNA and CDR2 YSLEER. V lost 1 base and J 5 bases, leaving 14 bases between the germline ends. This CDR3 has 15 amino acids. CDR3 loop: CASSQGGGGLETQYF. The CDR3 nucleotides read TGCGCCAGCAGCCAAGGAGGAGGGGGCCTGGAGACCCAGTACTTC.

The rearrangement links TRBV19 to TRBJ1-4; D is uncertain. The CDR3 is made up of 12 amino acids. Trimming removed 1 base at V and 8 bases at J, with 5 bases between. In germline, CDR1 is LNHDA, CDR2 SQIVND (reference sequence). The CDR3 loop reads CASSIGGEKLFF. In nucleotides, the CDR3 is TGTGCCAGTAGTATAGGAGGGGAAAAACTGTTTTTT.